This T cell receptor (beta chain) derives from a study of early T cells in non-severe SARS-CoV-2 infection. As for the study in general: RNA in bulk from unsorted whole blood was sequenced, and chains were unpaired.

TCRdb reprocessed the 5' RACE reads via MiXCR and lists one record per CDR3 protein. This table holds about 25,000 distinct CDR3 sequences, about 4% found once. Germline-derived CDR1 and CDR2 are KGHSH and LQKENI. V shed 3 bases, J shed 1 base, and the junction held 6 bases outside the gene matches. The CDR3 sequence is 16 residues long. This clonotype has a count of ten or more. This chain uses TRBV18 with TRBJ2-3; the match to TRBD2 covers 8 bases. The receptor's source is an adult who was a healthcare worker with PCR-confirmed SARS-CoV-2 infection or an uninfected control (not recorded which). The sequencing sample was made of whole blood. In DNA form, the CDR3 reads TGTGCCAGCTCACCGCAAAGCGGGAGAGGCACAGATACGCAGTATTTT. The encoded protein is CASSPQSGRGTDTQYF. Together with reference TRBV18 and TRBJ2-3, the CDR3 gives the full variable domain: NAGVMQNPRHLVRRRGQEARLRCSPMKGHSHVYWYRQLPEEGLKFMVYLQKENIIDESGMPKERFSAEFPKEGPSILRIQQVVRGDSAAYFCASSPQSGRGTDTQYFGPGTRLTVL.